This T cell receptor beta chain came from a study of CD8+CD57+ T cells in acquired aplastic anemia. Overall study findings and caveats: Patients and controls shared twenty-nine CD8+ CDR3 sequences, which appeared highly expressed in patients and within their immunodominant clones. Levels of CD8+ Simpson's diversity were not significantly distinct in patients versus controls.

Genomic DNA, the template, was used for profiling of the TCR beta VDJ and CDR3. TCRdb reprocessed the reads with MiXCR, giving one entry per CDR3 protein. The sample has 150,000 to 200,000 distinct CDR3 sequences, roughly 43% seen once. Patients sequenced had flow cytometry evidence of CD8+CD57+ cell expansion. This CDR3 is built from 13 residues. Trimming took off 8 bases at V and 0 bases at J, with 7 bases between the two ends. The V gene's germline CDR1 is SEHNR and CDR2 FQNEAQ (reference sequence). Details on this clonotype: Its antigen is unidentified.

V usage is TRBV7-9 and J usage is TRBJ2-2; D ambiguous. The specimen was sorted CD4+, CD8+, or CD8+CD57+ T cells (not recorded which) from PBMCs. This sequence was found in a human donor with aplastic anemia. CDR3 in amino acids: CASALTNTGELFF. The CDR3 DNA follows: TGTGCCAGCGCCTTGACGAACACCGGGGAGCTGTTTTTT.